The T cell receptor (beta chain) under discussion was sequenced for a study of tumor and adjacent non-tumor tissue in lung cancer. At the level of the study: Samples averaged about 3.8 million productive TCRbeta reads each. Study conclusions and caveats: Higher tumor TCR diversity was associated with shorter survival. Top 100 clones took a larger repertoire share in normal lung.

About this clonotype itself: Antigen: not known.

J gave up 5 bases and V 6 bases, and 11 bases lay outside the gene matches. There are 15 residues in the CDR3. Three rounds of nested PCR, following a modified ARM-PCR protocol, produced the TCRbeta library. TCRdb processed the multiplex PCR reads anew with MiXCR; each CDR3 protein has one entry. The sample yields roughly 93,000 distinct CDR3 sequences, roughly 66% seen once. No cell sorting was done before RNA was extracted from the tissue. This chain connects TRBV12-3 or TRBV12-4 to TRBJ2-7; TRBD1 agrees at 9 bases. The sample taken for sequencing was lung tumor tissue. This clonotype originated in a man aged 55 to 70 with non-small cell lung cancer. CDR3 coding DNA: TGTGCCAGCAGGTTCCGCGGGACAGGGTACCACGAGCAGTACTTC. Protein sequence: CASRFRGTGYHEQYF.